This T cell receptor beta chain was found in a study of blood T cell repertoires in COVID-19 (dated by TCRdb to 2020 to 2022). Regarding the study in general: Collaborator samples came from the United States, Italy and Spain and covered acute and convalescent phases of COVID-19. The material from the prospective study consisted of cDNA or gDNA derived from T cells, B-cell-depleted T cells, or PBMCs. Subjects who had been exposed to COVID-19, were actively infected with it, or had recovered from it provided the deeply sampled blood TCRbeta repertoires that made up the dataset. The repertoires were released in a freely available public database intended as a resource for research on the immune response to SARS-CoV-2. The samples were drawn from two sources: the first 160 participants of the ongoing ImmuneRACE study, and about 1,300 subjects contributed by 6 global collaborators. The sample metadata nearly always contained a de-identified subject ID, COVID-19 status, age in years and sex. Where available, HLA class I and class II types were obtained from metadata supplied by the sample provider rather than from assay-based typing. Points the paper makes about the study in general: How much clinical and demographic metadata was included differed by source and by participant, and the metadata was provided uncurated.

TCRbeta CDR3 regions were amplified from genomic DNA using the immunoSEQ Assay, a bias-controlled multiplex PCR. The study's own analysis went as follows. The number of nucleated cells in each sample was estimated by amplification of reference gene primers within the assay. To quantify the absolute abundance of each unique TCRbeta CDR3 rearrangement, sequence reads were collapsed and filtered. Productive Simpson clonality was computed per sample as the square root of Simpson's diversity index over productive rearrangements. TCRdb mirrors the immuneACCESS table, restricted to in-frame sequences. Some clones are absent from its copies; in checked studies, under half trace to an unresolved V gene, and the reason for the others is unknown. V and J calls and clone size are given by that table; D and trimming were obtained from the DNA. In this sample the table shows roughly 100,000 clones, more than 75% of which occur a single time. Jointly, the top ten make up approximately 4.8% of the sample.

On this clone itself: The specificity of this receptor is unknown. One base away there is no much larger clone; base qualities are not given.

Each collaborating institution followed its own protocols to collect whole blood in K2EDTA tubes. For TCRbeta analysis, collaborators shipped samples as frozen whole blood, isolated PBMCs, or DNA extracted from either of those sample types. Based on the germline V gene (reference sequence), the CDR1 and CDR2 sequences are MNHNY and SVGAGI. Including cysteine and phenylalanine, the CDR3 has 15 amino acids. This entry keeps only the CDR3 DNA: 45 bases, framed from base 1. The V end loses 4 bases and the J end loses 1 base, and a stretch of 13 bases separates them. Sequenced sample: peripheral blood. The rearrangement combines TRBV6-6 with TRBJ1-1; tentative D gene TRBD1, with 5 bases matching. This clonotype was sampled from a woman of 80 years or more with active COVID-19. CDR3 protein: CASSFQRGGNTEAFF. The DNA sequence is as follows: TGTGCCAGCAGTTTCCAAAGGGGAGGGAACACTGAAGCTTTCTTT.